This T cell receptor beta chain was identified in a study of shared clonotypes between healthy human individuals. Overall study: A couple of female and a few male donors aged 18 to 49 were enrolled.

Donors had no recently reported acute infections or vaccinations and were HIV-negative. The sample holds one count of this clone. Its antigen remains unidentified. Here immunoSEQ multiplex PCR was the method, and the copy in TCRdb shows in-frame clones only, minus some. The sample includes more than 2 million clones, 90% to 95% of them seen just once. General study findings and limits: Clonotypes which were not shared had lower generation probabilities than clonotypes that all four donors shared. The study sampled only blood, and tissue repertoires likely differ.

The CDR3 length is 15 residues. The clonotype originates from a man aged 18 to 29 in good health. Sequences were obtained from naive CD4+ T cells sorted from blood. Subset meaning: CD45RA+ positively selected. The gene calls are TRBV21-1 and TRBJ2-2; the D call of TRBD2 is as the table states it, not checked on the DNA. TRBV21-1 is flagged as a pseudogene. CDR3: CASSRSGVGTGELFF. For the CDR3, the DNA is TGTGCCAGCAGCAGGAGTGGAGTTGGGACCGGGGAGCTGTTTTTT.